The rows below give T cell receptor beta chains drawn from one sample of a study of T-cell reconstitution after alpha-beta-depleted transplantation in children. TCRdb reprocessed the PCR reads via MiXCR and lists one record per CDR3 protein. Among approximately 630,000 distinct CDR3 sequences listed, around 13% were seen once. The sample here was PBMCs, taken before TCRalphabeta/CD19-depleted stem cell transplant. These receptors were obtained from a girl aged 2 to 9 with congenital amegakaryocytic thrombocytopenia, due to receive a stem cell transplant. The CDR3 runs from the conserved cysteine through the conserved F or W. A D gene is named only where the DNA matches it firmly. Expanded clones get a size class; other rows say once, few or many, or leave the size out.

D gene	V gene	J gene	clone size	CDR3 DNA	CDR3 protein
-	TRBV7-2	TRBJ2-1	few	TGTGCCAGCAGCTTAGGCAGGGTGCAGTTCTTC	CASSLGRVQFF
TRBD2	TRBV13	TRBJ2-5	few	TGTGCCAGCAGCCGTTCGACTAGCGGGAGATATCAAGAGACCCAGTACTTC	CASSRSTSGRYQETQYF
TRBD1	TRBV10-3	TRBJ2-7	few	TGTGCCGTATACCGGGACAGGGGGCTTCGACTTGCCTACGAGCAGTACTTC	CAVYRDRGLRLAYEQYF
-	TRBV5-5	TRBJ1-4	-	TGTGCCAGCAGCTGGGACGCGGACGAAAAACTGTTTTTT	CASSWDADEKLFF
-	TRBV5-1	TRBJ2-1	-	TGCGCCAGCAGCACATGGGGCGTTGATGAGCAGTTCTTC	CASSTWGVDEQFF
-	TRBV12-3/TRBV12-4	TRBJ2-2	many	TGTGCCAGCAGTGTACCCGGGCAGGGGGGCGGCGGGGAGCTGTTTTTT	CASSVPGQGGGGELFF
-	TRBV29-1	TRBJ2-2	many	TGCAGCGTTGTATCTGGGGGCGGGGAGCTGTTTTTT	CSVVSGGGELFF
-	TRBV12-3/TRBV12-4	TRBJ2-3	many	TGTGCCGCCGGATTGGCCACAGATACGCAGTATTTT	CAAGLATDTQYF
-	TRBV20-1	TRBJ2-7	-	TGCAGTGCTAGCTCGGCAGTCTACAAGCAGTACTTC	CSASSAVYKQYF
-	TRBV20-1	TRBJ2-1	many	TGCAGTGCCCATTCCGAGGACTACTACAATGAGCAGTTCTTC	CSAHSEDYYNEQFF
-	TRBV7-2	TRBJ2-5	-	TGTGCCAGCAGCTTAGACAGGGTCAGGGCCCAGTACTTC	CASSLDRVRAQYF
-	TRBV7-2	TRBJ1-5	-	TGTGCCAGCAGCCCCATAGGATGGGTGGATAGCAATCAGCCCCAGCATTTT	CASSPIGWVDSNQPQHF
TRBD2	TRBV5-1	TRBJ2-5	few	TGCGCCAGCAGCACGACTAGCGGGAGGTCGGAGACCCAGTACTTC	CASSTTSGRSETQYF
TRBD1	TRBV28	TRBJ2-7	few	TGTGCCAGCACCCTCAGGGGGGAGCAGTACTTC	CASTLRGEQYF
-	TRBV20-1	TRBJ2-1	few	TGCAGTGCTTTGGGGGCTTCCTACAATGAGCAGTTCTTC	CSALGASYNEQFF
TRBD1	TRBV20-1	TRBJ2-1	-	TGCAGTGCTAGACCTGGGACAGGGGTGCTCGGTGAGCAGTTCTTC	CSARPGTGVLGEQFF
TRBD1	TRBV12-5	TRBJ1-5	many	TGTGCTAGGAAGCCCGGGACAGGGCTTACTCAGCCCCAGCATTTT	CARKPGTGLTQPQHF
-	TRBV18	TRBJ2-1	few	TGTGCCAGCTCACCGTTGGGGGCGTGGGAGAGCCGCGATGAGCAGTTCTTC	CASSPLGAWESRDEQFF
-	TRBV28	TRBJ2-3	-	TGTGCCAGCAGTACGGGCGGGTCCCGGGGGCATACGCAGTATTTT	CASSTGGSRGHTQYF
-	TRBV20-1	TRBJ1-1	many	TGCAGTGCTAAGGGCCCTATCTTCGTCACCTTT	CSAKGPIFVTF
TRBD1	TRBV24-1	TRBJ2-1	few	TGTGCCACCAGTGCAACAGGGGTCGACCTCTCCTACAATGAGCAGTTCTTC	CATSATGVDLSYNEQFF
-	TRBV5-1	TRBJ1-3	many	TGCGCCAGCAGCTTGGAGCCTTTCTCTGGAAACACCATATATTTT	CASSLEPFSGNTIYF
-	TRBV29-1	TRBJ2-2	many	TGCAGCGTTGATTACAGGGCGAACACCGGGGAGCTGTTTTTT	CSVDYRANTGELFF
-	TRBV10-3	TRBJ1-3	many	TGTGCCATCCTAAGGCAGGGCTCTGGAAACACCATATATTTT	CAILRQGSGNTIYF
-	TRBV20-1	TRBJ2-5	many	TGCAGTGCTAGAGATACGGTTTTTTACCAAGAGACCCAGTACTTC	CSARDTVFYQETQYF
TRBD1	TRBV10-3	TRBJ1-5	many	TGTGCCACCCAACAGGGGAAGGAGGGTCAGCCCCAGCATTTT	CATQQGKEGQPQHF
TRBD1	TRBV11-1	TRBJ2-2	few	TGTGCCAGCAGCAAGCTACAGGGGGCCGCCGGGGAGCTGTTTTTT	CASSKLQGAAGELFF
-	TRBV20-1	TRBJ1-6	many	TGCAGTGCTAGGGGGGGGAGGGGAGGTTCACCCCTCCACTTT	CSARGGRGGSPLHF
-	TRBV12-3/TRBV12-4	TRBJ2-5	-	TGTGCCAGCAGGGCAGGACAGATGGCACAAGAGACCCAGTACTTC	CASRAGQMAQETQYF
-	TRBV5-1	TRBJ2-1	many	TGCGCCAGCAGCTTGGGAGATAGAGACGGGAATGAGCAGTTCTTC	CASSLGDRDGNEQFF